This T cell receptor beta chain emerged from a study of PD-L1 blockade in urothelial cancer. Documented time point: peripheral blood 6 weeks after treatment start. Synthetically made TCR analog templates were put into each PCR as spikes. Profiling relied on immunoSEQ multiplex PCR, and the TCRdb table lists in-frame clones only, not all of them. The sample includes 50,000 or so clones, roughly 84% seen only once; the top ten take more than 1.5%. CDR1 is SGHRS and CDR2 is YFSETQ in the germline V gene. This CDR3 spans 15 amino acids. V was pared by 3 bases and J by 7 bases, with 16 bases between. This clone was recorded at least ten times.

This TCR was recovered from a middle-aged man with urothelial cancer. The specimen was PBMCs, collected around atezolizumab (anti-PD-L1) treatment. V usage is TRBV5-1 and J usage is TRBJ1-4; TRBD1 might be the D (6 bases). CDR3 residues: CASSSFGGESEKLFF. The CDR3 bases are TGCGCCAGCAGCTCCTTTGGGGGCGAGAGTGAAAAACTGTTTTTT.